This TCR beta chain originates from a study of T cell repertoires in cytomegalovirus infection. Each CDR3 protein gets one entry after TCRdb re-called the reads with MiXCR. The repertoire holds almost 550,000 distinct CDR3 sequences, with approximately 15% as singletons. This clonotype was seen repeatedly, ten times or more. The CDR3 length is 18 residues. Looked up from germline, CDR1 is LNHNV and CDR2 is YYDKDF (reference sequence). Germline trimming cut 4 bases from V and 6 bases from J; bases unmatched to any gene: 16. This chain links TRBV15 with TRBJ2-2; TRBD1 agrees at 8 bases. This TCR derives from a human donor in good health (CMV status not recorded). Some clones in this sample may be carry-over from other donors' samples. Sequencing was carried out using CD8+ T cells from PBMCs. This CDR3 reads CATSTLVGSGGAAGELFF. Here the CDR3 DNA reads TGTGCCACCAGCACCTTAGTAGGGTCAGGGGGCGCGGCCGGGGAGCTGTTTTTT.